The 10 T cell receptor beta chains below were found in one sample sequenced in a study of monozygotic twins with inflammatory bowel disease. TCRdb re-called the 5' RACE reads, yielding one record per CDR3 amino acid sequence without DNA. In total, the table holds 110,000 to 150,000 distinct CDR3 sequences. Sample: blood. Receptors were obtained from a human donor with ulcerative colitis or Crohn's disease, or a healthy co-twin of an affected twin (not recorded which).

The V gene is TRBV5-1, the J gene TRBJ1-3; TCRdb outputs TRBD1, but without DNA this stays unchecked. CDR1 and CDR2 from the germline V gene are SGHRS and YFSETQ. This CDR3 contains 17 residues. CDR3: CASSSGTVEVNGNTIYF.

The CDR3 here is CASSADVDQPQHF. The genes are TRBV9 and TRBJ1-5. The V gene's germline CDR1 is SGDLS and CDR2 YYNGEE. CDR3 length equals 13 residues.

The rearrangement joins TRBV20-1 to TRBJ2-4; lacking DNA, the TRBD1 call made by TCRdb goes unchecked. The germline CDR1 and CDR2 sequences are DFQATT and SNEGSKA (reference sequence). CDR3 length equals 15 residues. CDR3 protein: CSARGGAESKNIQYF.

The rearrangement links TRBV25-1 to TRBJ1-6. CDR1 is MGHDK and CDR2 is SYGVNS in the germline V gene. The CDR3 length is 16 residues. Here the CDR3 reads CASSGMRGVGNSPLHF.

The rearrangement links TRBV28 to TRBJ1-3. The germline V gene has CDR1 MDHEN and CDR2 SYDVKM. The CDR3 covers 13 residues. The CDR3 spells CASREGSGNTIYF.

V usage is TRBV20-1 and J usage is TRBJ2-7; lacking DNA, the TRBD2 call made by TCRdb goes unchecked. The CDR3 has 14 residues. Germline CDR1 reads DFQATT; CDR2 reads SNEGSKA (reference sequence). The CDR3 loop reads CSASDSPSSYEQYF.

The chain carries TRBV12-3 or TRBV12-4 and TRBJ2-7; TCRdb lists TRBD2, though no DNA is available to test this call. This CDR3 comprises 14 residues. The CDR3 spells CASSLGTSADEQYF.

V usage is TRBV5-5 and J usage is TRBJ1-6. Germline CDR1 is SGHKS and CDR2 is YYEKEE (reference sequence). This CDR3 is 14 amino acids long. CDR3 sequence: CASSSGQRNSPLHF.

This rearrangement joins TRBV4-1 to TRBJ2-2; lacking DNA, the TRBD2 call made by TCRdb goes unchecked. The CDR3 covers 15 residues. Germline CDR1 MGHRA, CDR2 YSYEKL. The CDR3 reads CASSKDGGNTGELFF.

This rearrangement joins TRBV12-3 or TRBV12-4 to TRBJ2-7. This CDR3 comprises 14 residues. CDR3 in amino acids: CASSLAPGLSEQYF.